This passage covers 29 T cell receptor beta chains from one sample sequenced in a study of CD8+CD57+ T cells in acquired aplastic anemia. Genomic DNA was employed as the template in profiling TCR beta VDJ and CDR3. Each CDR3 protein is one row after TCRdb ran MiXCR on the reads. The table includes tens of thousands of distinct CDR3 sequences, under 50% detected once. Material: sorted CD4+, CD8+, or CD8+CD57+ T cells (not recorded which) from PBMCs. All receptors come from a human donor in good health, serving as a control.

The chain is built from TRBV10-3 and TRBJ2-7; weak D call: TRBD1 (6 bases). The V and J ends lost 8 bases and 7 bases respectively, with 24 bases between them. This CDR3 is 15 amino acids long. Per germline, CDR1 ENHRY and CDR2 SYGVKD. CDR3 residues: CAIGDPGVGAGEQYF. CDR3 nucleotides: TGTGCCATCGGAGATCCAGGGGTAGGGGCGGGTGAGCAGTACTTC.

At least ten counts were recorded for this clonotype. This rearrangement joins TRBV20-1 to TRBJ2-2; D possibly corresponds to TRBD1 (5 bases). V lost 3 bases and J lost 0, with 8 bases in between. Looked up from germline, CDR1 is DFQATT and CDR2 is SNEGSKA (reference sequence). The CDR3 spans 14 residues. As DNA, the CDR3 is TGCAGTGCTAGGGACATCTCGAACACCGGGGAGCTGTTTTTT. It specifies CSARDISNTGELFF.

The chain links TRBV29-1 to TRBJ2-1; 9 bases map to TRBD2. The CDR3 is 12 amino acids. CDR1 is SQVTM, CDR2 ANQGSEA, per germline. The junction had 5 bases not matched to a gene; V was cut back by 4 bases and J by 10 bases. CDR3 bases: TGCAGCGTTGGCGGGGGGGCCAGAGAGCAGTTCTTC. Amino acids: CSVGGGAREQFF.

Note on this clonotype: A single base separates this from a much larger clone, so it may be a read error. In DNA, the CDR3 is TGTGTCAGCAGTTTTGCAGGGGGCAACTATGGCTACACCTTC. Translation gives CVSSFAGGNYGYTF. The V call is TRBV12-3 or TRBV12-4, the J call TRBJ1-2; 8 bases are shared with TRBD1. The CDR3 spans 14 residues.

This clonotype was observed at least ten times. The V gene is TRBV9, the J gene TRBJ1-1; TRBD1 might be the D (6 bases). The CDR3 has 14 amino acids. The V and J ends lost 1 base and 4 bases respectively, with 11 bases between them. Germline loops: CDR1 SGDLS, CDR2 YYNGEE. CDR3 sequence (DNA): TGTGCCAGCAGCGTAACCGGGGGCAGCACTGAAGCTTTCTTT. Its translation is CASSVTGGSTEAFF. Complete variable domain (other parts from reference TRBV9 and TRBJ1-1): DSGVTQTPKHLITATGQRVTLRCSPRSGDLSVYWYQQSLDQGLQFLIQYYNGEERAKGNILERFSAQQFPDLHSELNLSSLELGDSALYFCASSVTGGSTEAFFGQGTRLTVV.

The chain couples TRBV12-3 or TRBV12-4 to TRBJ2-1; D ambiguous. The CDR3 is 13 amino acids. V was shortened by 0 bases and J by 2 bases, with 2 bases between the two germline ends. CDR3 sequence reads: CASSLAAYNEQFF. In DNA form, the CDR3 reads TGTGCCAGCAGTTTAGCGGCCTACAATGAGCAGTTCTTC.

This clonotype has a handful of counts. A read error may explain this, as a much larger clone is one base away. The chain uses TRBV6-5 and TRBJ1-2; the D is unclear. Trimming shortened V by 4 bases and J by 7 bases, and 13 bases separated the two germline ends. The CDR3 is made up of 13 amino acids. CDR1 and CDR2 (germline): MNHEY, SVGAGI. CDR3 DNA: TGTGCCAGCAGTTCGGACGGTGAGATTGGCTACACCTTC. It is translated as CASSSDGEIGYTF.

This clonotype has ten or more counts. V and J are TRBV6-5 and TRBJ1-2; D is possibly TRBD1 (5 bases). Trimming pared 6 bases from V and 4 bases from J, leaving 12 bases between. Per the germline V gene, CDR1 is MNHEY and CDR2 is SVGAGI. This CDR3 spans 13 amino acids. CDR3 coding DNA: TGTGCCAGCAGCCAAGACAGCCTCTATGGCTACACCTTC. Translated: CASSQDSLYGYTF.

The V gene is TRBV3-1, the J gene TRBJ1-6; the D gene is possibly TRBD1 (5 bases). V gave up 2 bases and J gave up 9 bases, with 26 bases separating them. The CDR3 totals 19 residues. The V gene's germline CDR1 is LGHDT and CDR2 YNNKEL (reference sequence). In nucleotides, the CDR3 is TGTGCCAGCAGCCAACCGTCGTTGGGACTAAGGCGTTTCCGTTCACCCCTCCACTTT. As protein: CASSQPSLGLRRFRSPLHF.

This rearrangement joins TRBV6-4 to TRBJ2-1, with D tentatively TRBD2 (5 bases). This CDR3 is 13 amino acids long. V gave up 4 bases and J gave up 4 bases, with 8 bases separating them. Germline V lookup: CDR1 MRHNA, CDR2 SNTAGT. This chain's CDR3 is CASSVTKYNEQFF. CDR3 in DNA: TGTGCCAGCAGTGTGACTAAATACAATGAGCAGTTCTTC.

This clonotype was seen at least ten times. This chain uses TRBV11-3 with TRBJ1-2, with a tentative D call TRBD1 (6 bases). V shed 4 bases and J shed 6 bases, with 12 bases lying between them. CDR1 and CDR2 (germline): SGHNT, YENEEA. The CDR3 extends over 13 amino acids. In DNA form, the CDR3 reads TGTGCCAGCAGCTCAGGGGATAGCAATGGCTACACCTTC. It yields the protein CASSSGDSNGYTF.

There are many counts of this clonotype. The V and J genes are TRBV3-1 and TRBJ2-7, with 8 bases identical to TRBD1. There are 13 residues in the CDR3. V was clipped by 1 base and J by 4 bases; unmatched bases: 0. Germline CDR1 is LGHDT and CDR2 is YNNKEL (reference sequence). CDR3: CASSQGTGYEQYF. The CDR3 region has the DNA TGTGCCAGCAGCCAAGGGACAGGGTACGAGCAGTACTTC.

This clonotype was counted ten times or more. This chain connects TRBV7-8 to TRBJ1-5; 8 positions agree with TRBD1. Germline V gives CDR1 SGHVS, CDR2 FQNEAQ. The CDR3 loop spans 15 amino acids. The V gene end was trimmed by 1 base and the J gene end by 6 bases; junction bases not matched to a gene: 5. CDR3 amino acids: CASSLGQGIGQPQHF. For the CDR3, the DNA is TGTGCCAGCAGCTTAGGACAGGGGATTGGTCAGCCCCAGCATTTT.

The chain is built from TRBV15 and TRBJ1-4; TRBD1 matches 9 bases. The germline gives CDR1 LNHNV, CDR2 YYDKDF (reference sequence). After removal of 3 bases from V and 4 bases from J, the junction contained 6 bases not matched to a gene. CDR3 length equals 16 residues. The CDR3 DNA reads as TGTGCCACCAGCAGGGGACAGGGTTTTGATAATGAAAAACTGTTTTTT. The encoded protein is CATSRGQGFDNEKLFF.

The J gene is TRBJ1-2, the V gene TRBV25-1; the D gene is possibly TRBD1 (6 bases). CDR3 length: 14 residues. The germline CDR1 and CDR2 sequences are MGHDK and SYGVNS. V dropped 6 bases and J dropped 5 bases, with 16 bases sitting between them. The CDR3 sequence is CASSDPTGLYGYTF. The CDR3 DNA sequence: TGTGCCAGCAGCGACCCTACAGGGTTGTATGGCTACACCTTC.

A word on this clonotype: This may be a read error, as it is one base from a much larger clone. The V and J genes are TRBV30 and TRBJ1-6, with D possibly TRBD1 on 5 matching bases. Germline V CDR1 and CDR2: GTSNPN, SVGIG (reference sequence). The CDR3 has 15 amino acids. CDR3 bases: TGTGCCCGGAGTGTACCAGCGGATGGGGGTTCACCCCTCCACTTT. This codes for CARSVPADGGSPLHF. Full variable domain (missing parts from reference TRBV30 and TRBJ1-6): SQTIHQWPATLVQPVGSPLSLECTVEGTSNPNLYWYRQAAGRGLQLLFYSVGIGQISSEVPQNLSASRPQDRQFILSSKKLLLSDSGFYLCARSVPADGGSPLHFGNGTRLTVT.

As concerns this clonotype: A much larger clonotype is one base distant, so this may be a read error. The chain combines TRBV27 with TRBJ2-7, with D possibly being TRBD1 (5 bases). This CDR3 has 14 residues. Germline loops: CDR1 MNHEY, CDR2 SMNVEV (reference sequence). V was trimmed by 5 bases and J by 2 bases, leaving 13 bases between them. CDR3 nucleotides: TGTGCCAGCAGTACGGACACGAGCCCCTACGAGCAGTACTTC. Translation gives CASSTDTSPYEQYF.

J is TRBJ2-7 and V is TRBV6-5; TRBD2 agrees at 11 bases. V shed 2 bases, J shed 2 bases, and the junction held 5 bases outside the gene matches. Germline values: CDR1 MNHEY, CDR2 SVGAGI. The CDR3 length is 16 residues. The CDR3 loop is CASSYQLAGATYEQYF. The CDR3, as DNA: TGTGCCAGCAGTTACCAACTAGCGGGGGCCACCTACGAGCAGTACTTC.

The rearrangement uses TRBV2 and TRBJ1-2, with 7 nucleotides matching TRBD1. The V segment lost 7 bases and the J segment 6 bases; nucleotides outside the gene matches: 11. Germline-derived CDR1 and CDR2 are SNHLY and FYNNEI. The CDR3 contains 14 residues. This CDR3 is CASTLTGTVDGYTF. CDR3 sequence (DNA): TGTGCCAGCACCCTAACCGGGACAGTGGATGGCTACACCTTC.

This clonotype was seen ten or more times. V and J are TRBV4-1 and TRBJ1-6; D is perhaps TRBD1 (6 bases). CDR3 size: 15 residues. In germline, CDR1 is MGHRA, CDR2 YSYEKL. V was pared by 2 bases and J by 7 bases, with 12 bases between. CDR3 residues: CASSQSPTGNSPLHF. DNA of the CDR3: TGCGCCAGCAGCCAATCACCTACAGGGAATTCACCCCTCCACTTT.

This clonotype has only a few counts. The chain joins TRBV3-1 to TRBJ1-5; D is ambiguous. The CDR3 consists of 15 residues. The germline gives CDR1 LGHDT, CDR2 YNNKEL (reference sequence). V was cut by 0 bases and J by 0 bases, with 6 bases left in between. The CDR3 DNA reads as TGTGCCAGCAGCCAAGAAGGTTATAGCAATCAGCCCCAGCATTTT. This codes for CASSQEGYSNQPQHF. Variable domain in full (rest from reference TRBV3-1 and TRBJ1-5): DTAVSQTPKYLVTQMGNDKSIKCEQNLGHDTMYWYKQDSKKFLKIMFSYNNKELIINETVPNRFSPKSPDKAHLNLHINSLELGDSAVYFCASSQEGYSNQPQHFGDGTRLSIL.

The chain employs TRBV27 and TRBJ1-2; 7 bases are a match to TRBD1. V was clipped by 4 bases and J by 3 bases; unmatched bases: 14. The CDR3 consists of 17 residues. Germline V gene data show CDR1 as MNHEY and CDR2 as SMNVEV (reference sequence). The CDR3 nucleotides are TGTGCCAGCAGTTCCTTGGACAGGCAAGGGTTATACTATGGCTACACCTTC. Translation gives CASSSLDRQGLYYGYTF.

This clonotype was detected many times. V is TRBV12-3 or TRBV12-4 and J is TRBJ2-3; no firm D call. V lost 5 bases and J 0 bases, leaving 12 bases between the germline ends. The CDR3 totals 15 residues. CDR3 residues: CASSQGGASTDTQYF. In DNA, the CDR3 is TGTGCCAGCAGTCAAGGCGGCGCGAGCACAGATACGCAGTATTTT.

The rearrangement links TRBV7-8 to TRBJ2-7, with D tentatively TRBD1 or TRBD2 (5 bases each). The CDR3 runs to 13 residues. Per the germline V gene, CDR1 is SGHVS and CDR2 is FQNEAQ. V lost 3 bases and J 6 bases, leaving 12 bases between the germline ends. This CDR3 is CASSFGARCEQYF. The CDR3 region has the DNA TGTGCCAGCAGCTTCGGGGCGCGCTGCGAGCAGTACTTC.

The rearrangement uses TRBV28 and TRBJ1-3, with D hard to call. V was pared by 3 bases and J by 0 bases, with 15 bases between. The CDR3 sequence is 17 residues long. Germline-derived CDR1 and CDR2 are MDHEN and SYDVKM. This CDR3 reads CASSFHNRVSSGNTIYF. The CDR3 DNA reads TGTGCCAGCAGTTTCCACAATCGGGTCTCCTCTGGAAACACCATATATTTT.

There are a few counts of this clonotype. V gene TRBV27 combines with J gene TRBJ1-1; TRBD1 might be the D (5 bases). The V and J ends lost 8 bases and 5 bases respectively, with 15 bases between them. The CDR3 sequence is 13 residues long. Germline CDR1 reads MNHEY; CDR2 reads SMNVEV (reference sequence). CDR3 bases: TGTGCCAGCCAAGGAGGGGTTTGGACTGAAGCTTTCTTT. Translation: CASQGGVWTEAFF.

The sample holds many counts of this clonotype. V and J are TRBV15 and TRBJ2-1; 7 bases are shared with TRBD1. This CDR3 comprises 17 residues. V lost 1 base, J lost 0 bases, and 6 bases stayed unmatched. Germline CDR1 is LNHNV and CDR2 is YYDKDF (reference sequence). The CDR3 DNA reads as TGTGCCACCAGCAGAGGAGAGGGGGCGAGCTCCTACAATGAGCAGTTCTTC. This translates into CATSRGEGASSYNEQFF. Drawing the rest from reference TRBV15 and TRBJ2-1, the complete variable domain is DAMVIQNPRYQVTQFGKPVTLSCSQTLNHNVMYWYQQKSSQAPKLLFHYYDKDFNNEADTPDNFQSRRPNTSFCFLDIRSPGLGDTAMYLCATSRGEGASSYNEQFFGPGTRLTVL.

About this clonotype: A much larger clone sits a single nucleotide away, making a read error possible. The gene calls are TRBV24-1 and TRBJ2-1, with D unclear. CDR3 size: 11 residues. Germline V gene sequence: CDR1 KGHDR, CDR2 SFDVKD. The CDR3 nucleotides are TGTGCCACCCGAAGGTCGAATGAGCGGTTCTTC. It is translated as CATRRSNERFF.

V usage is TRBV11-2 and J usage is TRBJ1-5; TRBD1 matches 7 bases. V shed 3 bases and J 3 bases; nucleotides not matched to a gene: 2. CDR1 and CDR2 (germline): SGHAT, FQNNGV. This CDR3 spans 14 amino acids. The CDR3 sequence is CASSLTGNNQPQHF. Written as DNA, the CDR3 is TGTGCCAGCAGCTTGACAGGGAACAATCAGCCCCAGCATTTT.